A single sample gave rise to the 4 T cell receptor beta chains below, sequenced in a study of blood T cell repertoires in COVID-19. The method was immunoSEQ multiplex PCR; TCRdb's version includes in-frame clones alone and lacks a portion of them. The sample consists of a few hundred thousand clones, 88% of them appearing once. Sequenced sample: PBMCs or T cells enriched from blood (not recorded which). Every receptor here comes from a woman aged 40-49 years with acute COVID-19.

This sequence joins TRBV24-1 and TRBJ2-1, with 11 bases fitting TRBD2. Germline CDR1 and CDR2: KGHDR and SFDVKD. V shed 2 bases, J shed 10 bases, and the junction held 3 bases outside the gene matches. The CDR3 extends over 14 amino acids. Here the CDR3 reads CATSDSLAGDEQFF. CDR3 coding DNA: TGTGCCACCAGTGATTCACTAGCGGGAGACGAGCAGTTCTTC.

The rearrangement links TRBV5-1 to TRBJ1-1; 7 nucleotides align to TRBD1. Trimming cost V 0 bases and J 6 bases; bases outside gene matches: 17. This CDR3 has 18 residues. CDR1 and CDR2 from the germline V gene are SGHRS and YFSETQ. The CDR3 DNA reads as TGCGCCAGCAGCTTGGAAGGGGGCGCATTTCGCCTGACCCCTGAAGCTTTCTTT. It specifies CASSLEGGAFRLTPEAFF.

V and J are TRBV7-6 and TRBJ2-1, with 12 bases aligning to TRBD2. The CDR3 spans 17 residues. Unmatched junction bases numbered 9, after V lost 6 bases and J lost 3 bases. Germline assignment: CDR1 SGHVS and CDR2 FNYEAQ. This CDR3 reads CASRGGLAGGYYNEQFF. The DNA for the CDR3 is TGTGCCAGCAGGGGGGGACTAGCGGGCGGTTACTACAATGAGCAGTTCTTC. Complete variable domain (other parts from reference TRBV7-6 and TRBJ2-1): GAGVSQSPRYKVTKRGQDVALRCDPISGHVSLYWYRQALGQGPEFLTYFNYEAQQDKSGLPNDRFSAERPEGSISTLTIQRTEQRDSAMYRCASRGGLAGGYYNEQFFGPGTRLTVL.

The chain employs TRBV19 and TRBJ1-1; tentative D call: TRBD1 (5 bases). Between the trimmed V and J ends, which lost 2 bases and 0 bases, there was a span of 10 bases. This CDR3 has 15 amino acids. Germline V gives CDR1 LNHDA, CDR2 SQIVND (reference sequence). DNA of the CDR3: TGTGCCAGTAGTATAAGGGGCTCCATGAACACTGAAGCTTTCTTT. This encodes CASSIRGSMNTEAFF.